This entry lists 3 T cell receptor beta chains sequenced from one sample in a study of identical twins. Using its own MiXCR run on the 5' RACE reads, TCRdb lists one record per CDR3 protein. The sample lists about 1.7 million distinct CDR3 sequences, about 30% occurring once. The sample consisted of cord blood. The source of these receptors is a newborn girl in good health.

This clonotype was seen a handful of times. This chain joins TRBV9 and TRBJ1-1, with D uncertain. The germline CDR1 and CDR2 sequences are SGDLS and YYNGEE. The V end was cut by 0 bases, the J end by 5 bases, with 11 bases between. The CDR3 is 14 residues long. The CDR3: CASSVGVGWTEAFF. In DNA form, the CDR3 reads TGTGCCAGCAGCGTAGGGGTAGGTTGGACTGAAGCTTTCTTT.

The chain carries TRBV29-1 and TRBJ2-7, with 9 nucleotides matching TRBD1. The V and J ends lost 4 bases and 5 bases, in that order; junction bases with no gene match: 6. In germline, CDR1 is SQVTM, CDR2 ANQGSEA. CDR3 size: 13 residues. The CDR3 region has the DNA TGCAGCGTTGGACGGGACAGGGTGGACGAGCAGTACTTC. Its translation is CSVGRDRVDEQYF.

The CDR3 spells CSAGPGHGELFF. In DNA, the CDR3 is TGCAGTGCTGGGCCCGGGCATGGGGAGCTGTTTTTT. The rearrangement uses TRBV20-1 and TRBJ2-2, with D unclear. V was shortened by 5 bases and J by 8 bases, with 12 bases between the two germline ends. Germline CDR1 is DFQATT and CDR2 is SNEGSKA (reference sequence). This CDR3 region has 12 residues.